The present T cell receptor beta chain was sequenced within a study of blood T cells in healthy people across ages. This clonotype was counted at least ten times. The antigen remains undetermined. Overall study results and limits: Per million T cells, TCR beta diversity dropped about linearly as age rose. More naive CD4+ cells and higher diversity marked long-lived donors relative to aged donors. Any conclusive comparison of naive versus antigen-experienced cells was prevented by using unsorted PBMCs.

It was with a sample-barcoded 5' primer and a J-beta primer mix that a second PCR of roughly 7 to 12 cycles was run. TCRdb re-called the 5' RACE reads through MiXCR, storing one row per CDR3 protein. This table holds 1.6 million or so distinct CDR3 sequences, about 32% found once. V lost 4 bases and J 7 bases, leaving 8 bases between the germline ends. Germline CDR1 is MNHEY and CDR2 is SMNVEV (reference sequence). This CDR3 region has 12 residues. The sequenced sample consisted of blood. The chain joins TRBV27 to TRBJ1-5; D is possibly TRBD1 (5 bases). This clonotype was obtained from a young woman in good health. The chain's CDR3 is CASSSGGQPQHF. CDR3 sequence (DNA): TGTGCCAGCAGTTCGGGGGGGCAGCCCCAGCATTTT.